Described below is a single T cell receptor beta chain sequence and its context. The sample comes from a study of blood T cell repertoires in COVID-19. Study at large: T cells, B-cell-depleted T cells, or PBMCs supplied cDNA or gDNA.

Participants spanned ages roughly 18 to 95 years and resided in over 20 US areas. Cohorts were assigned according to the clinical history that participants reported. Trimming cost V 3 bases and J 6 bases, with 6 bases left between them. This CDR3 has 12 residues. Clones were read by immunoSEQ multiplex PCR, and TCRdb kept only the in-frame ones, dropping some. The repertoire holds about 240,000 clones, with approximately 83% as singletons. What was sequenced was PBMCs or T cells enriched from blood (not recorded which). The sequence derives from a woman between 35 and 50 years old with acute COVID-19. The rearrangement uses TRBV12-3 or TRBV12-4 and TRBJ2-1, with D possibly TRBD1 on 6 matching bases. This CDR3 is CASSFRGNEQFF. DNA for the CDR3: TGTGCCAGCAGTTTCAGGGGCAATGAGCAGTTCTTC.